The T cell receptor beta chain under discussion was sequenced for a study of technical replicates of blood from a few donors. Germline trimming cut 8 bases from V and 5 bases from J; bases unmatched to any gene: 9. The CDR3 sequence is 14 residues long. CDR1 is MNHEY, CDR2 SMNVEV, per germline (reference sequence). The data were produced by immunoSEQ multiplex PCR, yet TCRdb's version contains in-frame clones alone and is incomplete. This sample has more than 65,000 clones, with over 90% found just once. The chain employs TRBV27 and TRBJ2-3; 8 bases line up with TRBD2. Source material: T cells isolated from PBMCs. The receptor was isolated from a human donor in good health. CDR3 in amino acids: CASRRGGSLDTQYF. The CDR3 bases are TGTGCCAGCCGTCGGGGGGGATCCCTAGATACGCAGTATTTT.